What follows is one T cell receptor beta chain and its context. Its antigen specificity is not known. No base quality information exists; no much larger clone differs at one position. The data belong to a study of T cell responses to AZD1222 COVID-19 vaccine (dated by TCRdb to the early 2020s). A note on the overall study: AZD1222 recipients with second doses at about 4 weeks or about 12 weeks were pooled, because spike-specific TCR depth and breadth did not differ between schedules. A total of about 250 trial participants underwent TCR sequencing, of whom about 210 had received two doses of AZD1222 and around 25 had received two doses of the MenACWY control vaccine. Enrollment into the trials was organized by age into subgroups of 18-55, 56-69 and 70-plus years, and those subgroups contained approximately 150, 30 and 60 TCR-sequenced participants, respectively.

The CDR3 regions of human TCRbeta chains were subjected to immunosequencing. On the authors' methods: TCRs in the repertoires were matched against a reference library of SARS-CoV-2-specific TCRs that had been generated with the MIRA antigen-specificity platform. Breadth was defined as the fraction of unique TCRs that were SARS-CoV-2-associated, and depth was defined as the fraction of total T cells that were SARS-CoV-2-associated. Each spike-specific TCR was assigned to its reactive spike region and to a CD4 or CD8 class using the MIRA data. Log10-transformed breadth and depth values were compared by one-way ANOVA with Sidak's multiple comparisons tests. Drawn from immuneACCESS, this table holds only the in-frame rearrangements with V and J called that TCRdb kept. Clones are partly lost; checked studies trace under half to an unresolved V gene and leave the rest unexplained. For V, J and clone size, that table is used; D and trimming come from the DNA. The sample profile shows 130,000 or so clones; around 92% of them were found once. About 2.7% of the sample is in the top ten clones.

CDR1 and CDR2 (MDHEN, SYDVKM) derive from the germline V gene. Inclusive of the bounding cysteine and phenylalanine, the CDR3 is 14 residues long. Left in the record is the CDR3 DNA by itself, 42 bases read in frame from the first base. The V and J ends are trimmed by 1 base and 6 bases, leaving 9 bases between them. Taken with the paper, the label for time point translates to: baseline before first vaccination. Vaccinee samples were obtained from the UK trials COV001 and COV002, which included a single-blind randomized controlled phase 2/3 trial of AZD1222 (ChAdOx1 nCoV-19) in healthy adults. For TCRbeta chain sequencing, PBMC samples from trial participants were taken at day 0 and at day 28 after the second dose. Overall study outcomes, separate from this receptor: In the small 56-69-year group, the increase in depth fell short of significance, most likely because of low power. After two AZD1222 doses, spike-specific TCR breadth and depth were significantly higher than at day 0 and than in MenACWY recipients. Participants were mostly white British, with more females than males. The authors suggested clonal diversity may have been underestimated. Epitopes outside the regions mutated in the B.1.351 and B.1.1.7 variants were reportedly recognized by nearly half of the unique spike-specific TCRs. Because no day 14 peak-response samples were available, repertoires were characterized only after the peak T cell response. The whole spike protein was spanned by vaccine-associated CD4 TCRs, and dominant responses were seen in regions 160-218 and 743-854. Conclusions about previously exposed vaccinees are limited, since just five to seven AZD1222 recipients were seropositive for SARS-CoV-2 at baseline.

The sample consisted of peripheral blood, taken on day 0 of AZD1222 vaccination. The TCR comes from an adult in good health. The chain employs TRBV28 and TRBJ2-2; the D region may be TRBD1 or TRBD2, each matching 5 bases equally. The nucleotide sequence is TGTGCCAGCAGTTTATCCCTGGGGGCCGGGGAGCTGTTTTTT. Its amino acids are CASSLSLGAGELFF. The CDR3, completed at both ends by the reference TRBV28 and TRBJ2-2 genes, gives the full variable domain DVKVTQSSRYLVKRTGEKVFLECVQDMDHENMFWYRQDPGLGLRLIYFSYDVKMKEKGDIPEGYSVSREKKERFSLILESASTNQTSMYLCASSLSLGAGELFFGEGSRLTVL.